This T cell receptor (beta chain) was profiled in a study of monozygotic twins with inflammatory bowel disease. The CDR3 runs to 11 residues. Germline V gene data show CDR1 as MDHEN and CDR2 as SYDVKM. TCRdb reprocessed the 5' RACE reads and stores each CDR3 protein as one record, lacking DNA. This listing includes fewer than 400,000 distinct CDR3 sequences. The TCR originated in a human donor with ulcerative colitis or Crohn's disease, or a healthy co-twin of an affected twin (not recorded which). Sequenced sample: blood. The chain has TRBV28 and TRBJ2-1. CDR3 sequence reads: CASSLGAEQFF.